This T cell receptor (beta chain) was retrieved from a study of monozygotic twins with cystic fibrosis. Overall study context: With about 16 PCR cycles, barcoded libraries came from 2.5 to 3.5 micrograms of fragmented DNA. Points from the study as a whole: Low clonality (median roughly 0.009) suggested a mostly naive repertoire. Unrelated CF individuals shared fewer identical clonotypes than monozygotic CF twins.

Points on this clone: The antigen is not known.

Measured with immunoSEQ multiplex PCR; TCRdb has only the in-frame clones, and not every one. This sample has approximately 27,000 clones, with approximately 90% found just once. There are 16 residues in the CDR3. After removal of 8 bases from V and 4 bases from J, the junction contained 14 bases not matched to a gene. CDR1 is LNHDA and CDR2 is SQIVND in the germline V gene (reference sequence). The V call is TRBV19, the J call TRBJ2-7; TRBD1 agrees at 10 bases. Material: blood. This clonotype originated in a girl aged 2-10 years with cystic fibrosis. The DNA for the CDR3 is TGTGCCAGTTCCAAGTCACAGGGACAGGGGTCATACGAGCAGTACTTC. This encodes CASSKSQGQGSYEQYF.